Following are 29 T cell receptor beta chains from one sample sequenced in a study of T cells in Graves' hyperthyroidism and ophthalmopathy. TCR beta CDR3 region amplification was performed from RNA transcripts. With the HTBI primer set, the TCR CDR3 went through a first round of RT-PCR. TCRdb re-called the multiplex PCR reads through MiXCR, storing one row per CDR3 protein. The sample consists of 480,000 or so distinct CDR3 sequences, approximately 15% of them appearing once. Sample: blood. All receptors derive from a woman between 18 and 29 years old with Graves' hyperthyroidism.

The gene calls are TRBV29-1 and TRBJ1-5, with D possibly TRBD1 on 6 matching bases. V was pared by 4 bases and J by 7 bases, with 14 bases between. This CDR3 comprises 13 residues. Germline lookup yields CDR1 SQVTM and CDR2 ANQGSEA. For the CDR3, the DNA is TGCAGCGTTGGTCAGGGGCAAGGACAGCCCCAGCATTTT. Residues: CSVGQGQGQPQHF.

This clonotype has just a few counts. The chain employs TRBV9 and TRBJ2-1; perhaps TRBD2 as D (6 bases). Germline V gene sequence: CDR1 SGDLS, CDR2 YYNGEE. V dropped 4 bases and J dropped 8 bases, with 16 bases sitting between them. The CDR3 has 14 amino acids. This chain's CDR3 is CASSMGLLHDEQFF. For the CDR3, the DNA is TGTGCCAGCAGCATGGGACTCCTTCACGATGAGCAGTTCTTC.

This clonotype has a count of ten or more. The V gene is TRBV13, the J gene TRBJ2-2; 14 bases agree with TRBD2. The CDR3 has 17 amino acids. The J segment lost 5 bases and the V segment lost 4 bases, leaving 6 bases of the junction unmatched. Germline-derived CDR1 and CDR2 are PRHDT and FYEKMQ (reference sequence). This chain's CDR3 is CASSSTSGRVWTGELFF. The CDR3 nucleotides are TGTGCCAGCAGCTCGACTAGCGGGAGGGTGTGGACCGGGGAGCTGTTTTTT.

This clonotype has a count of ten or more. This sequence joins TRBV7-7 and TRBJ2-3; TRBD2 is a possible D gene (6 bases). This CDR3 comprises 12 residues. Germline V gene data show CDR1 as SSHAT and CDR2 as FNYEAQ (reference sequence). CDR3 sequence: CANLGGADTQYF. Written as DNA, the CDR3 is TGTGCTAACCTCGGAGGGGCGGATACGCAGTATTTT.

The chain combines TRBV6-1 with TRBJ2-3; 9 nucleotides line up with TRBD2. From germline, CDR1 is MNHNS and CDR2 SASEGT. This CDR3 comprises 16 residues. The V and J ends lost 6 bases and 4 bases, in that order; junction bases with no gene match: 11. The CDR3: CASRGSSSGSPDTQYF. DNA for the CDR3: TGTGCCAGCAGGGGGTCGAGTAGCGGGAGCCCAGATACGCAGTATTTT.

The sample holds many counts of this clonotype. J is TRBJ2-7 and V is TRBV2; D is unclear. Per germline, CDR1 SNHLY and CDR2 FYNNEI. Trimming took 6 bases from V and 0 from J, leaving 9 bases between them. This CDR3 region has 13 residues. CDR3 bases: TGTGCCAGCAGGAGACTGAGCTCCTACGAGCAGTACGTC. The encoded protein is CASRRLSSYEQYV.

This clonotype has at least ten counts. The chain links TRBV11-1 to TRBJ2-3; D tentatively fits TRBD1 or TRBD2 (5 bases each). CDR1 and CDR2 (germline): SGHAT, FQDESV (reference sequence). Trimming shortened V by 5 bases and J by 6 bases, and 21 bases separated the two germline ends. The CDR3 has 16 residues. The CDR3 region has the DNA TGTGCCAGCAGCCCGGGACGGCTATCGATTGCGGATACGCAGTATTTT. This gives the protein CASSPGRLSIADTQYF.

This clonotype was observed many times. The CDR3, as DNA: TGTGCCAGCAGCGCAATCGGACTAGCGGGAGGCGAGACCCAGTACTTC. This encodes CASSAIGLAGGETQYF. The gene calls are TRBV2 and TRBJ2-5, with TRBD2 matching 14 bases. CDR3 length: 16 amino acids. Germline V gene data show CDR1 as SNHLY and CDR2 as FYNNEI. Losses at the gene ends were 6 bases for V and 5 bases for J; bases not matched to a gene: 8.

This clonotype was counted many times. CDR3 in DNA: TGTGCCAGCAGTCCCGACAGGGACTCCTACGAGCAGTACGTC. It translates to CASSPDRDSYEQYV. The chain uses TRBV6-1 and TRBJ2-7; 7 bases fit TRBD1. Germline-derived CDR1 and CDR2 are MNHNS and SASEGT. The V segment lost 5 bases and the J segment 0 bases; nucleotides outside the gene matches: 4. This CDR3 has 14 residues.

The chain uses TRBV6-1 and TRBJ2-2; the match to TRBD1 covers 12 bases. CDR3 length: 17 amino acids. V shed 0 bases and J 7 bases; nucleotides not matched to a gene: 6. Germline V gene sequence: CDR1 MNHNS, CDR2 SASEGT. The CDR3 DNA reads TGTGCCAGCAGTGAAGCCCGGGACAGGGGGCTTCTCGGGGAGCTGTTTTTT. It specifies CASSEARDRGLLGELFF.

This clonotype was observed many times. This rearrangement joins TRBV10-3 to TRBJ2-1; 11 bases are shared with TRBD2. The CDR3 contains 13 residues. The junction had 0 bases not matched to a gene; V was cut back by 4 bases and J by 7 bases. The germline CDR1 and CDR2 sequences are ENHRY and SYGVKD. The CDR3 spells CAISGLAGNEQFF. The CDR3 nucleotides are TGTGCCATCAGTGGACTAGCGGGGAATGAGCAGTTCTTC.

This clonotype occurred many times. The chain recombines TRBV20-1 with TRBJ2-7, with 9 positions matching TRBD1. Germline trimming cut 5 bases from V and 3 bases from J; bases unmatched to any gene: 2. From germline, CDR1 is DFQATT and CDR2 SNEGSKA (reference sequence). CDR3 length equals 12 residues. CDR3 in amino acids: CSAATGGYEQYF. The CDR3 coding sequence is TGCAGTGCTGCGACAGGGGGCTACGAGCAGTACTTC.

The CDR3 DNA sequence: TGTGCCAGCAGTGACTCGGACAGGGCCGATACGCAGTATTTT. Translated, it gives CASSDSDRADTQYF. The V and J genes are TRBV12-3 or TRBV12-4 and TRBJ2-3; 8 positions match TRBD1. The CDR3 is 14 residues long. With 5 bases clipped from V and 6 bases from J, the junction kept 7 bases outside the gene matches.

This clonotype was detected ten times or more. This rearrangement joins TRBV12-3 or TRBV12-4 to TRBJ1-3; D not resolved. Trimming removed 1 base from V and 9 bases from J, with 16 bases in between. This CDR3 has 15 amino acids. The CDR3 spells CASSLDHKGRRTIYF. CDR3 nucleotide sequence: TGTGCCAGCAGTTTAGACCACAAAGGGAGGCGCACCATATATTTT.

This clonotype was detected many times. The CDR3 sequence: CASSRPSTSEVYNEQFF. CDR3 nucleotides: TGTGCCAGTAGTCGGCCTTCTACTAGCGAAGTCTACAATGAGCAGTTCTTC. The genes are TRBV19 and TRBJ2-1; 7 bases map to TRBD2. V was clipped by 5 bases and J by 3 bases; unmatched bases: 13. Per the germline V gene, CDR1 is LNHDA and CDR2 is SQIVND (reference sequence). The CDR3 is 17 amino acids.

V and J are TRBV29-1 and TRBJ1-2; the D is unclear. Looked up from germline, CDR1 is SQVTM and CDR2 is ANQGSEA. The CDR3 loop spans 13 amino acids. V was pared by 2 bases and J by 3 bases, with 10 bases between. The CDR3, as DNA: TGCAGCGTTGAATGGCGTTCCTACTATGGCTACACCTTC. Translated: CSVEWRSYYGYTF.

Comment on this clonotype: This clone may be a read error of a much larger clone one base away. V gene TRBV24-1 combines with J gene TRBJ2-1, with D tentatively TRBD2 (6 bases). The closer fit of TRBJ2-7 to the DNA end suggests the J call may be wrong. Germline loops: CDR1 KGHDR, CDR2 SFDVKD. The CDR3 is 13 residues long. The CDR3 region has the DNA TGTGCCACCAGCCCCGGGACTGCCAATGAGCAGTACTTC. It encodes CATSPGTANEQYF.

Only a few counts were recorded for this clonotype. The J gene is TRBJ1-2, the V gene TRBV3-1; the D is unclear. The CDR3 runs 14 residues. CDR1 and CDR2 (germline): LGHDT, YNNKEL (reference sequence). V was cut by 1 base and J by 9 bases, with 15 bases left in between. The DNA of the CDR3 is TGTGCCAGCAGCCAAGTATCGGGCCCCGGCAGCTACACCTTC. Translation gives CASSQVSGPGSYTF.

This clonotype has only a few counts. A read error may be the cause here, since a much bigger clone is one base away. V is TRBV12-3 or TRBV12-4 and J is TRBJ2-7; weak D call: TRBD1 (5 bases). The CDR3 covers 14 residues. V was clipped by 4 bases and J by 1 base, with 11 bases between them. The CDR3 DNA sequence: TGTGCCAGCAGTTCTGAACACAGGTCCTACGAGCAGTACTTC. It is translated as CASSSEHRSYEQYF.

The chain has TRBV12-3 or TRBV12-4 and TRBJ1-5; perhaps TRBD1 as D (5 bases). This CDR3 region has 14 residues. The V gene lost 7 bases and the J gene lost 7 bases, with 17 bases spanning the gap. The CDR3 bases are TGTGCCAGCAATACCGGGACTGGGGGACAGCCCCAGCATTTT. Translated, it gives CASNTGTGGQPQHF.

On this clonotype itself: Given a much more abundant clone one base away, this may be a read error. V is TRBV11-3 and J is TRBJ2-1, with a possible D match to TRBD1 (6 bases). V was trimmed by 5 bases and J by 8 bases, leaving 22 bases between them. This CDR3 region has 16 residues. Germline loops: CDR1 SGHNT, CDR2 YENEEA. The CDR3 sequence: CASSQIDRLRGHEQFF. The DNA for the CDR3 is TGTGCCAGCAGCCAAATAGACCGCCTCAGGGGACATGAGCAGTTCTTC.

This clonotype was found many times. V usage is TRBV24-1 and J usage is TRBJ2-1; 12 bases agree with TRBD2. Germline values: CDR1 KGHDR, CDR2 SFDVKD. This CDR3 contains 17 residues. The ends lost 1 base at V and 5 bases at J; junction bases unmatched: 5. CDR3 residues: CATSDFKRTSGNNEQFF. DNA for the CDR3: TGTGCCACCAGTGATTTTAAGAGGACTAGCGGGAACAATGAGCAGTTCTTC.

CDR3 region: CASMGQGYNSPLHF. CDR3 DNA: TGTGCCAGTATGGGACAGGGATATAATTCACCCCTCCACTTT. This sequence joins TRBV19 and TRBJ1-6; 9 bases are a match to TRBD1. CDR1 LNHDA and CDR2 SQIVND come from the germline V gene (reference sequence). This CDR3 has 14 residues. V lost 7 bases to trimming and J lost 4 bases; unmatched junction nucleotides: 2.

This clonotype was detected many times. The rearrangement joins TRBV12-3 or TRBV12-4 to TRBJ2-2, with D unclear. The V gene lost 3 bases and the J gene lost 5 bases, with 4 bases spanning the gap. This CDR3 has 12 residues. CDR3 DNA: TGTGCCAGCAGTTTTAGGACCGGGGAGCTGTTTTTT. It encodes CASSFRTGELFF.

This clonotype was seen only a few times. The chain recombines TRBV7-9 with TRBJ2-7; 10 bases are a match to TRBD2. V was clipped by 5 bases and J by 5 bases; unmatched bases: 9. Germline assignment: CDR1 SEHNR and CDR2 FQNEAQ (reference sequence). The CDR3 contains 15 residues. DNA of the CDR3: TGTGCCAGCAGCCATGGAACTAGCGGGAAAGACGAGCAGTACGTC. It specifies CASSHGTSGKDEQYV.

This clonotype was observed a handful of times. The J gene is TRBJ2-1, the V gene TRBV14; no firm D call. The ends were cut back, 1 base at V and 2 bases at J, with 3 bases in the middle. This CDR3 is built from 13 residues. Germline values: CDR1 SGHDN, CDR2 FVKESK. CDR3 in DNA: TGTGCCAGCAGCCAAGTAGCCTACAATGAGCAGTTCTTC. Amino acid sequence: CASSQVAYNEQFF.

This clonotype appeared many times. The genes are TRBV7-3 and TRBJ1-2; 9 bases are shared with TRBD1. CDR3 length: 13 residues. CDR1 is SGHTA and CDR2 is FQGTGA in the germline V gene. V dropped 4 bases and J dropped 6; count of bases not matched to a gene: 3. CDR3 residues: CASSSGQGNGYTF. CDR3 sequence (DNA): TGTGCCAGCAGCTCGGGACAGGGAAATGGCTACACCTTC.

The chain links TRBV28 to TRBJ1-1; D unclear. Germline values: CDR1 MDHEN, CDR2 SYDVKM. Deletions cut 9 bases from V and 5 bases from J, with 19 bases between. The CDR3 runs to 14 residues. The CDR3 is CASFPFRDKTEAFF. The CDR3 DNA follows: TGTGCCAGTTTTCCTTTTAGAGATAAGACTGAAGCTTTCTTT.

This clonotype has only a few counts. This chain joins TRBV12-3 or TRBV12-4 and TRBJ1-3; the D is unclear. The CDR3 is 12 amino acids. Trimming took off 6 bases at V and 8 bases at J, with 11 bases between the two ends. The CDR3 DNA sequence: TGTGCCAGCAGCCTTCAAGGGCACACCATATATTTT. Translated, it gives CASSLQGHTIYF.